The clone carrying this T cell receptor beta chain was counted between two and nine times. The antigen remains unidentified. J was trimmed by 4 bases and V by 4 bases; bases with no gene match: 10. The CDR3 loop spans 16 amino acids. Germline V gene data show CDR1 as MDHEN and CDR2 as SYDVKM. The sample comes from a study of T cell repertoires in cytomegalovirus infection. Study-level background: From public TCR beta signatures came an indication of both CMV infection and matching HLA type.

Overall study findings and caveats: Predominance within the ex vivo response was attributable to HLA-C-restricted CMV-specific TCR beta clonotypes.

TCRdb analysed the reads with MiXCR anew, one entry per CDR3 protein. Of just under 550,000 distinct CDR3 sequences in the sample, around a quarter were seen once. The TCR originated in a human donor in good health (CMV status not recorded). Some clones in this sample may be carry-over from other donors' samples. The V gene is TRBV28, the J gene TRBJ1-1; 9 bases line up with TRBD1. Material for sequencing was PBMCs. CDR3 loop: CASSSYRGLTGTEAFF. The DNA for the CDR3 is TGTGCCAGCAGTTCTTACAGGGGGCTAACGGGCACTGAAGCTTTCTTT.